A selection of T cell receptor beta chains follows, all from one sample in a study of regulatory T cells in long-lasting Graves disease. From the multiplex PCR reads, TCRdb called clonotypes with MiXCR, one entry per CDR3 protein. This repertoire shows about 340,000 distinct CDR3 sequences, roughly a fifth found once; its top ten account for 29%. The specimen comprised peripheral blood mononuclear cells (PBMCs), sampled when the disease was refractory, from a patient treated with antithyroid drugs. All receptors come from a female donor with Graves disease. Each CDR3 is given without its conserved first and last residue.

V	J	CDR3
TRBV6-1	TRBJ2-7	ASSPGQLSSYEQY
TRBV5-6	TRBJ1-2	ASSLAVLGYT
TRBV12-3/TRBV12-4	TRBJ2-2	ASSLRTGGGTGKLF
TRBV2	TRBJ2-4	ASSEGQGLSIQY
TRBV19	TRBJ1-4	ASSDRGPGEKLF
TRBV20-1	TRBJ1-1	SARDPGRGITEAF
TRBV24-1	TRBJ2-7	ATSDCLGPSYYEQY
TRBV7-9	TRBJ1-2	ASTSGGLRSYT
TRBV2	TRBJ2-7	ASFRTGATYEQY
TRBV12-3/TRBV12-4	TRBJ1-1	ASRRDGRNTEAF
TRBV7-9	TRBJ2-6	ASSSAGAAGANVLT
TRBV9	TRBJ2-5	ASSVGGDRRVETQY
TRBV7-9	TRBJ2-7	ASSLERGAGTYEQY
TRBV7-6	TRBJ2-7	ASSLGRTGTSYEQY
TRBV29-1	TRBJ1-5	SVEDGSGQPQH
TRBV29-1	TRBJ2-2	SVAGGTDTGELF
TRBV3-1	TRBJ2-3	ASSPHLAEITDTQY
TRBV12-3/TRBV12-4	TRBJ2-7	ASSLSGANEQY
TRBV12-3/TRBV12-4	TRBJ2-7	ASSAGTGYEQY
TRBV20-1	TRBJ1-1	SASRQGITEAF
TRBV18	TRBJ1-1	ASSPPMEREAF
TRBV5-1	TRBJ1-4	ASRVQGDREKLF
TRBV28	TRBJ2-4	ASSAGTRAAKNIQY
TRBV6-5	TRBJ1-6	ASSYGVASPLH
TRBV6-1	TRBJ1-1	ASRPLRDTEAF
TRBV6-1	TRBJ2-1	ATHRGGYNEQF
TRBV7-9	TRBJ1-3	ASSLVEAAGNTIY
TRBV28	TRBJ1-2	ASSLIGTNYGYT
TRBV5-1	TRBJ1-2	ASSFEDYGYT
TRBV19	TRBJ2-2	ASRLADTRELF
TRBV5-1	TRBJ1-5	ASSLTRNRNQPQH
TRBV28	TRBJ1-4	ASSFSGEHNEKLF